This T cell receptor beta chain was sequenced during a study of cytomegalovirus exposure and HLA in healthy donors. Background on the study: A prior study identified 90 million to 120 million unique TCR beta sequences from some 180 million T cells. Broader study findings: A prior analysis recorded that most TCR beta V segments were productive about 87% or about 30% of the time. Later analysis showed most CMV-associated TCR beta chains appearing HLA-restricted.

V lost 7 bases to trimming and J lost 7 bases, with 7 bases between them. Germline V gene data show CDR1 as SGHVS and CDR2 as FQNEAQ. The CDR3 runs to 11 residues. In regard to this clone: What it recognizes is unknown.

Use of 60 Vbeta and 13 Jbeta primers characterized the PCR. Profiled with immunoSEQ multiplex PCR; TCRdb holds only in-frame clones, not every one. The repertoire table contains 90,000 to 150,000 clones. The sample taken for sequencing was PBMCs. This chain connects TRBV7-8 to TRBJ2-2; D unresolved. The sequence was obtained from a man aged 18 to 35 in good health and CMV-seronegative. The CDR3 is CASIPFGELFF. The CDR3 region has the DNA TGTGCCAGCATCCCGTTCGGGGAGCTGTTTTTT.